This TCR beta chain derives from a study of T cell responses to AZD1222 COVID-19 vaccine. Pooled in the analysis were second doses at about 4 or about 12 weeks. Using immunoSEQ multiplex PCR, the repertoire was profiled, and TCRdb retains in-frame clones only, with some absent. Of 65,000 to 95,000 clones listed, 70% to 90% are singletons. The germline gives CDR1 SGHDT, CDR2 YYEEEE. V shed 1 base and J shed 2 bases, with 12 bases lying between them. CDR3 length: 16 residues. The sample was peripheral blood, taken 28 days after the second AZD1222 dose. The clonotype comes from an adult who received the AZD1222 COVID-19 vaccine. The chain has TRBV5-6 and TRBJ1-4; TRBD1 might be the D (6 bases). This CDR3 is CASSLKGGSTNEKLFF. Here the CDR3 DNA reads TGTGCCAGCAGCTTGAAAGGGGGATCGACTAATGAAAAACTGTTTTTT.